These T cell receptor beta chains were read from a single sample in a study of T cells in localized non-small cell lung cancer. Sequencing used immunoSEQ multiplex PCR; TCRdb keeps in-frame clones, though not all of them. The table lists about 3,000 clones, around a third of them singletons. The material sequenced was normal lung tissue next to the tumor, taken before any cancer treatment. The source is a man between 40 and 69 years old with stage I lung adenocarcinoma. Both conserved end residues are part of each CDR3. Fields, in order: V gene, J gene, clone size, D gene, CDR3 protein, CDR3 DNA. The D gene is left open where the match is weak. The size field is filled for only some rows; it gives once, few, many or a size class.

TRBV6-8	TRBJ2-5	medium-sized	TRBD1	CASRDSTRGPSQETQYF	TGTGCCAGCAGGGACAGCACCAGGGGGCCGAGCCAAGAGACCCAGTACTTC
TRBV10-3	TRBJ2-7	few	NA	CAISEGVSYEQYF	TGTGCCATCAGTGAGGGGGTATCCTACGAGCAGTACTTC
TRBV6-8	TRBJ2-2	few	TRBD2	CASTSGRRSGPGELFF	TGTGCCAGCACTAGCGGTAGGAGGAGCGGTCCCGGGGAGCTGTTTTTT
TRBV23-1	TRBJ2-6	NA	NA	CASSLRSLQQSRANVLTF	TGCGCCAGCAGTCTTCGATCGCTACAACAAAGTCGGGCCAACGTCCTGACTTTC
TRBV6-8	TRBJ2-1	few	NA	CASSSRAEPYNEQFF	TGTGCCAGCAGCTCAAGGGCCGAACCCTACAATGAGCAGTTCTTC
TRBV18	TRBJ2-4	NA	NA	CASAYGGKNIQYF	TGTGCCAGCGCCTACGGGGGCAAAAACATTCAGTACTTC
TRBV5-1	TRBJ2-7	NA	TRBD1	CASSLTGGQGDYEQYF	TGCGCCAGCAGCTTGACCGGAGGACAGGGGGACTACGAGCAGTACTTC
TRBV28	TRBJ1-1	once	TRBD1	CASSLGQGRAFF	TGTGCCAGCAGTTTAGGACAGGGGCGGGCTTTCTTT
TRBV12-5	TRBJ2-3	once	NA	CASGLEIGTDTQYF	TGTGCTAGTGGTTTGGAGATAGGCACAGATACGCAGTATTTT
TRBV19	TRBJ2-1	NA	TRBD1	CASSAETGDEQFF	TGTGCCAGTAGTGCCGAGACAGGGGATGAGCAGTTCTTC
TRBV18	TRBJ2-7	NA	NA	CASSPAKSYEQYF	TGTGCCAGCTCACCCGCCAAGAGCTACGAGCAGTACTTC
TRBV6-8	TRBJ1-1	NA	NA	CASRKMTGRNTEAFF	TGTGCCAGCAGGAAAATGACGGGACGCAACACTGAAGCTTTCTTT
TRBV9	TRBJ1-1	NA	NA	CASSGQIMNTEAFF	TGTGCCAGCAGCGGACAGATCATGAACACTGAAGCTTTCTTT
TRBV7-1	TRBJ1-3	NA	NA	CASSRSGRGNTIYF	TGTGCCAGCAGCCGAAGTGGAAGAGGAAACACCATATATTTT
TRBV14	TRBJ1-2	NA	TRBD1	CASSQLTGDYGYTF	TGTGCCAGCAGCCAATTGACAGGGGACTATGGCTACACCTTC
TRBV6-8	TRBJ2-1	NA	TRBD2	CAIRAREREGRNEQFF	TGTGCCATCAGGGCCCGGGAGCGGGAGGGCCGCAATGAGCAGTTCTTC
TRBV28	TRBJ1-6	NA	TRBD1	CASDQGQGNSPLHF	TGTGCCAGTGACCAGGGACAGGGTAATTCACCCCTCCACTTT
TRBV6-8	TRBJ2-7	medium-sized	NA	CASSPKASSYEQYF	TGTGCCAGCAGCCCGAAGGCCAGTTCCTACGAGCAGTACTTC
TRBV9	TRBJ1-1	few	NA	CASSPRTASEAFF	TGTGCCAGCAGCCCCCGGACAGCTAGTGAAGCTTTCTTT
TRBV19	TRBJ2-1	once	TRBD1	CASSHGQGVNEQFF	TGTGCCAGTAGTCACGGACAGGGGGTCAATGAGCAGTTCTTC
TRBV9	TRBJ2-7	medium-sized	NA	CASSVASHSSYEQYF	TGTGCCAGCAGCGTAGCTAGCCACAGCTCCTACGAGCAGTACTTC
TRBV15	TRBJ1-2	once	NA	CATSQFGGGQSNYGYTF	TGTGCCACCAGCCAATTTGGGGGTGGACAGTCTAACTATGGCTACACCTTC
TRBV19	TRBJ1-2	NA	TRBD1	CASSIQSRQGRPGYTF	TGTGCCAGTAGTATACAGTCCAGACAGGGAAGACCTGGCTACACCTTC
TRBV30	TRBJ2-1	few	NA	CAWSRYNEQFF	TGTGCCTGGAGCCGCTACAATGAGCAGTTCTTC
TRBV19	TRBJ1-5	NA	NA	CASSIVATENQPQHF	TGTGCCAGTAGTATAGTCGCGACAGAGAATCAGCCCCAGCATTTT
TRBV11-1	TRBJ2-3	few	TRBD2	CASSVGTSGGQYTDTQYF	TGTGCCAGCAGCGTGGGGACTAGCGGGGGGCAATACACAGATACGCAGTATTTT
TRBV15	TRBJ2-2	NA	NA	CATSRGVDTGELFF	TGTGCCACCAGCAGAGGGGTCGACACCGGGGAGCTGTTTTTT
TRBV9	TRBJ1-6	NA	NA	CASSVADGGGSPLHF	TGTGCCAGCAGCGTAGCTGACGGGGGAGGATCACCCCTCCACTTT
TRBV9	TRBJ2-3	medium-sized	NA	CASSPRSWDDTQYF	TGTGCCAGCAGCCCCCGGTCATGGGATGATACGCAGTATTTT
TRBV6-8	TRBJ1-2	few	TRBD1	CASTEAGTGNYGYTF	TGTGCCAGCACCGAAGCGGGGACAGGCAACTATGGCTACACCTTC
TRBV11-3	TRBJ2-3	NA	TRBD2	CASSEGLAGATDTQYF	TGTGCCAGCAGCGAGGGACTAGCGGGAGCCACAGATACGCAGTATTTT
TRBV11-3	TRBJ2-1	NA	NA	CASSSGTARVDEQFF	TGTGCCAGCAGCTCCGGGACTGCCCGGGTCGATGAGCAGTTCTTC
TRBV1	TRBJ2-7	NA	NA	CASSQGRAGSYEQYF	TGCGCCAGCAGCCAAGGGCGTGCGGGCTCCTACGAGCAGTACTTC
TRBV6-8	TRBJ2-7	large	TRBD1	CASSFTYNDRDSDEQYF	TGTGCCAGCAGTTTCACTTATAACGACAGGGATAGTGACGAGCAGTACTTC
TRBV10-3	TRBJ2-3	NA	NA	CAISEPRTDTQYF	TGTGCCATCAGTGAGCCAAGGACAGATACGCAGTATTTT
TRBV5-3	TRBJ2-7	NA	TRBD2	CARSLGLAGYYEQYF	TGTGCCAGAAGCTTGGGGCTAGCGGGATACTACGAGCAGTACTTC
TRBV10-2	TRBJ1-1	once	NA	CASSESTPNTEAFF	TGCGCCAGCAGTGAGTCGACCCCGAACACTGAAGCTTTCTTT
TRBV19	TRBJ1-5	NA	NA	CASSHQQGNQPQHF	TGTGCCAGTAGTCACCAACAAGGAAATCAGCCCCAGCATTTT
TRBV30	TRBJ2-3	NA	TRBD1	CASRDRSTDTQYF	TGTGCCTCCAGGGACAGAAGCACAGATACGCAGTATTTT
TRBV4-1	TRBJ2-7	NA	TRBD2	CASSQAGGSYEQYF	TGCGCCAGCAGCCAAGCGGGGGGGTCCTACGAGCAGTACTTC
TRBV11-3	TRBJ1-4	NA	NA	CASSLVGLAEKLFF	TGTGCCAGCAGCTTGGTAGGGCTGGCTGAAAAACTGTTTTTT